The 31 T cell receptor beta chains below were found in one sample sequenced in a study of ipilimumab plus nivolumab after autologous stem cell transplantation. Produced via immunoSEQ multiplex PCR; TCRdb's table is partial and in-frame only. Of 15,000 to 20,000 clones in the sample, 81% are singletons; the top ten hold over 5.5%. Sequencing used PBMCs, obtained in a trial of ipilimumab plus nivolumab as post-transplant consolidation. All receptors come from a male donor with diffuse large B-cell lymphoma.

The chain employs TRBV19 and TRBJ1-1; 9 bases align to TRBD1. The CDR3 is made up of 13 amino acids. The trim removed 7 bases at V and 4 bases at J, leaving 4 bases unmatched. Germline V gene sequence: CDR1 LNHDA, CDR2 SQIVND (reference sequence). The CDR3 is CASKQGAGTEAFF. The DNA of the CDR3 is TGTGCCAGTAAACAGGGGGCCGGCACTGAAGCTTTCTTT.

The chain links TRBV10-2 to TRBJ1-2; 12 positions agree with TRBD1. CDR1 and CDR2 from the germline V gene are WSHSY and SAAADI. This CDR3 has 14 residues. V shed 4 bases, J shed 7 bases, and the junction held 4 bases outside the gene matches. CDR3 in DNA: TGCGCCAGCAGTGGGGGACAGGGGGCGGTTGGCTACACCTTC. Translated: CASSGGQGAVGYTF.

The V call is TRBV9, the J call TRBJ1-1, with D perhaps matching TRBD1 (5 bases). Germline loops: CDR1 SGDLS, CDR2 YYNGEE. CDR3 length: 13 amino acids. V was cut by 0 bases and J by 13 bases, with 16 bases left in between. The chain's CDR3 is CASSVATGDYRFF. Here the CDR3 DNA reads TGTGCCAGCAGCGTAGCTACGGGGGATTATCGTTTCTTT.

The chain couples TRBV5-4 to TRBJ1-2, with unresolved D. Germline CDR1 is SGHNT and CDR2 is YYREEE (reference sequence). Trimming removed 3 bases at V and 7 bases at J, with 13 bases between. The CDR3 extends over 13 amino acids. CDR3 sequence reads: CASSSPSRGGYTF. DNA for the CDR3: TGTGCCAGCAGCTCCCCCTCGCGGGGTGGCTACACCTTC.

This rearrangement joins TRBV15 to TRBJ2-1; 7 bases fit TRBD2. The junction had 7 bases not matched to a gene; V was cut back by 1 base and J by 4 bases. Germline-derived CDR1 and CDR2 are LNHNV and YYDKDF (reference sequence). This CDR3 is built from 16 residues. The CDR3 coding sequence is TGTGCCACCAGCAGAGCAAGCGGGGCCCTTTACAATGAGCAGTTCTTC. Translated, it gives CATSRASGALYNEQFF.

This clone is deemed medium-sized. This rearrangement joins TRBV5-6 to TRBJ1-3, with D unresolved. Germline CDR1 and CDR2: SGHDT and YYEEEE. The germline V and J ends were trimmed by 6 bases and 0 bases, with 10 bases remaining between them. This CDR3 is built from 14 residues. CDR3 sequence reads: CASTPWPSGNTIYF. CDR3 coding DNA: TGTGCCAGCACGCCCTGGCCCTCTGGAAACACCATATATTTT. Full variable domain (missing parts from reference TRBV5-6 and TRBJ1-3): DAGVTQSPTHLIKTRGQQVTLRCSPKSGHDTVSWYQQALGQGPQFIFQYYEEEERQRGNFPDRFSGHQFPNYSSELNVNALLLGDSALYLCASTPWPSGNTIYFGEGSWLTVV.

The chain joins TRBV7-8 to TRBJ2-7, with 13 bases matching TRBD2. CDR3 size: 16 residues. Germline assignment: CDR1 SGHVS and CDR2 FQNEAQ. The junction had 5 bases not matched to a gene; V was cut back by 2 bases and J by 4 bases. As DNA, the CDR3 is TGTGCCAGCAGCTTAACTACTAGCGGGGGGGCTTACGAGCAGTACTTC. This gives the protein CASSLTTSGGAYEQYF. The entire variable domain, with the rest obtained from reference TRBV7-8 and TRBJ2-7, is as follows: GAGVSQSPRYKVAKRGQDVALRCDPISGHVSLFWYQQALGQGPEFLTYFQNEAQLDKSGLPSDRFFAERPEGSVSTLKIQRTQQEDSAVYLCASSLTTSGGAYEQYFGPGTRLTVT.

This clone qualifies as medium-sized. This chain joins TRBV2 and TRBJ2-7, with D perhaps matching TRBD2 (5 bases). This CDR3 is 16 amino acids long. V dropped 1 base and J dropped 0 bases, with 13 bases sitting between them. Germline V gene lookup returns CDR1 SNHLY and CDR2 FYNNEI. DNA for the CDR3: TGTGCCAGCAGTGAAGTGGGATCGGGGAACTCCTACGAGCAGTACTTC. Protein: CASSEVGSGNSYEQYF.

In regard to this clone: Other DNA sequences within the sample encode an identical CDR3. The chain joins TRBV5-4 to TRBJ1-4, with D unresolved. V was cut by 0 bases and J by 4 bases, with 7 bases left in between. Germline V CDR1 and CDR2: SGHNT, YYREEE (reference sequence). This CDR3 has 14 residues. CDR3 in amino acids: CASSLDSLNEKLFF. The CDR3 DNA reads as TGTGCCAGCAGCTTGGACAGTCTTAATGAAAAACTGTTTTTT. The whole variable domain, remainder taken from reference TRBV5-4 and TRBJ1-4, is ETGVTQSPTHLIKTRGQQVTLRCSSQSGHNTVSWYQQALGQGPQFIFQYYREEENGRGNFPPRFSGLQFPNYSSELNVNALELDDSALYLCASSLDSLNEKLFFGSGTQLSVL.

V gene TRBV18 combines with J gene TRBJ1-4, with 8 nucleotides matching TRBD1. CDR3 size: 15 residues. Trimming took 4 bases from V and 8 from J; bases not matched to a gene: 9. Germline CDR1 reads KGHSH; CDR2 reads LQKENI. CDR3 nucleotide sequence: TGTGCCAGCTCACTGGATCAGGGGGCGAGAGAAAAACTGTTTTTT. It specifies CASSLDQGAREKLFF.

V usage is TRBV6-6 and J usage is TRBJ2-5; 12 nucleotides agree with TRBD2. This CDR3 contains 16 residues. The V segment lost 6 bases and the J segment 2 bases; nucleotides outside the gene matches: 7. Germline-derived CDR1 and CDR2 are MNHNY and SVGAGI (reference sequence). CDR3 amino acids: CASRERLAGDQETQYF. As DNA, the CDR3 is TGTGCCAGCAGAGAGAGACTAGCGGGAGATCAAGAGACCCAGTACTTC.

This sequence joins TRBV6-5 and TRBJ2-7; the D gene is possibly TRBD2 (7 bases). Germline lookup yields CDR1 MNHEY and CDR2 SVGAGI. This CDR3 contains 13 residues. Trimming removed 0 bases from V and 7 bases from J, with 10 bases in between. The CDR3: CASSYSGGLEQYF. DNA of the CDR3: TGTGCCAGCAGTTACTCGGGGGGGCTGGAGCAGTACTTC.

The chain joins TRBV9 to TRBJ1-2, with D perhaps TRBD1 (5 bases). CDR1 and CDR2 (germline): SGDLS, YYNGEE. With 0 bases removed from V and 5 bases from J, the gap between germline ends came to 8 bases. This CDR3 has 13 amino acids. In DNA, the CDR3 is TGTGCCAGCAGCGTAGGGACATCTTATGGCTACACCTTC. This translates into CASSVGTSYGYTF.

The rearrangement joins TRBV19 to TRBJ1-1, with 10 bases that match TRBD1. Germline loops: CDR1 LNHDA, CDR2 SQIVND (reference sequence). After removal of 5 bases from V and 1 base from J, the junction contained 4 bases not matched to a gene. There are 15 residues in the CDR3. The CDR3 is CASSLTGGSNTEAFF. The CDR3 DNA reads TGTGCCAGTAGTTTGACAGGGGGCTCGAACACTGAAGCTTTCTTT. Filled out from reference TRBV19 and TRBJ1-1, the complete variable domain reads DGGITQSPKYLFRKEGQNVTLSCEQNLNHDAMYWYRQDPGQGLRLIYYSQIVNDFQKGDIAEGYSVSREKKESFPLTVTSAQKNPTAFYLCASSLTGGSNTEAFFGQGTRLTVV.

This clone was seen just once. The J gene is TRBJ1-3, the V gene TRBV9, with D possibly TRBD1 on 5 matching bases. Germline assignment: CDR1 SGDLS and CDR2 YYNGEE. V lost 0 bases, J lost 1 base, and 11 bases lay in between. The CDR3 totals 16 residues. CDR3 loop: CASSVEGRGSGNTIYF. The DNA of the CDR3 is TGTGCCAGCAGCGTAGAGGGGCGGGGATCTGGAAACACCATATATTTT.

The chain uses TRBV4-1 and TRBJ2-5, with 13 bases that match TRBD2. The CDR3 is made up of 17 amino acids. V was clipped by 0 bases and J by 5 bases; unmatched bases: 6. The germline CDR1 and CDR2 sequences are MGHRA and YSYEKL. The CDR3 loop is CASSQDPGTSGAETQYF. The CDR3 DNA reads as TGCGCCAGCAGCCAAGATCCCGGGACTAGCGGGGCTGAGACCCAGTACTTC.

The chain uses TRBV15 and TRBJ1-5; D perhaps matches TRBD1 (6 bases). Germline loops: CDR1 LNHNV, CDR2 YYDKDF (reference sequence). V was shortened by 0 bases and J by 5 bases, with 14 bases between the two germline ends. The CDR3 spans 16 residues. Here the CDR3 DNA reads TGTGCCACCAGCAGAGATTGGGAGCAGGGGTATCAGCCCCAGCATTTT. As protein: CATSRDWEQGYQPQHF.

The rearrangement links TRBV4-2 to TRBJ2-3; D possibly corresponds to TRBD2 (7 bases). Germline V gives CDR1 LGHNA, CDR2 YNFKEQ. This CDR3 region has 13 residues. Between the trimmed V and J ends, which lost 10 bases and 1 base, there was a span of 12 bases. CDR3 sequence: CATWGGGTDTQYF. CDR3 DNA: TGTGCCACGTGGGGGGGCGGCACAGATACGCAGTATTTT.

The V and J genes are TRBV19 and TRBJ2-5, with TRBD1 matching 8 bases. The germline gives CDR1 LNHDA, CDR2 SQIVND (reference sequence). With V trimmed by 7 bases and J by 4 bases, 5 bases remained unmatched. The CDR3 loop spans 13 amino acids. The DNA for the CDR3 is TGTGCCAGTAAACTAACAGGGGGAGAGACCCAGTACTTC. It translates to CASKLTGGETQYF. Full variable domain (remainder filled in from reference TRBV19 and TRBJ2-5): DGGITQSPKYLFRKEGQNVTLSCEQNLNHDAMYWYRQDPGQGLRLIYYSQIVNDFQKGDIAEGYSVSREKKESFPLTVTSAQKNPTAFYLCASKLTGGETQYFGPGTRLLVL.

The chain links TRBV2 to TRBJ2-5, with D perhaps matching TRBD1 or TRBD2 (5 bases each). The end of the DNA is better explained by TRBJ2-7, so the J call may be wrong. The CDR3 is made up of 15 amino acids. Germline CDR1 and CDR2: SNHLY and FYNNEI. In nucleotides, the CDR3 is TGTGCCAGCAGTGGCGCCACGGGACCCACCTACGAGCAGTACTTC. It specifies CASSGATGPTYEQYF.

The chain combines TRBV19 with TRBJ1-1, with D unclear. Germline V gives CDR1 LNHDA, CDR2 SQIVND (reference sequence). Trimming pared 9 bases from V and 4 bases from J, leaving 9 bases between. The CDR3 has 11 amino acids. CDR3 nucleotide sequence: TGTGCCAGCAGACAAATCACTGAAGCTTTCTTT. Amino acid sequence: CASRQITEAFF.

This chain links TRBV6-1 with TRBJ1-3; D is undetermined. CDR3 length equals 15 residues. V lost 3 bases, J lost 4 bases, and 13 bases lay in between. Germline CDR1 and CDR2: MNHNS and SASEGT. CDR3 in amino acids: CASSETPGGGNTIYF. The CDR3 DNA reads TGTGCCAGCAGTGAGACCCCGGGAGGGGGAAACACCATATATTTT.

The J gene is TRBJ2-5, the V gene TRBV4-2, with TRBD1 matching 7 bases. The length of the CDR3 is 16 residues. Germline V gene sequence: CDR1 LGHNA, CDR2 YNFKEQ. V shed 1 base, J shed 2 bases, and the junction held 7 bases outside the gene matches. As DNA, the CDR3 is TGTGCCAGCAGCCAAGCCGGGACAGACCTTCAAGAGACCCAGTACTTC. It codes for CASSQAGTDLQETQYF.

The chain couples TRBV11-2 to TRBJ2-2; 9 nucleotides align to TRBD1. Unmatched junction bases numbered 5, after V lost 5 bases and J lost 7 bases. Germline loops: CDR1 SGHAT, CDR2 FQNNGV. This CDR3 is built from 14 residues. The CDR3 DNA is TGTGCCAGCAGCGCCTCGACAGGGGGCGGGGAGCTGTTTTTT. Translating gives CASSASTGGGELFF.

The chain carries TRBV18 and TRBJ1-5, with unresolved D. From germline, CDR1 is KGHSH and CDR2 LQKENI. The V gene lost 6 bases and the J gene lost 7 bases, with 13 bases spanning the gap. This CDR3 has 13 amino acids. The CDR3 is CASSLDPEQPQHF. The DNA of the CDR3 is TGTGCCAGCTCGCTCGACCCCGAACAGCCCCAGCATTTT.

The chain joins TRBV7-9 to TRBJ1-2, with D perhaps TRBD1 (5 bases). Germline assignment: CDR1 SEHNR and CDR2 FQNEAQ (reference sequence). V was pared by 5 bases and J by 8 bases, with 15 bases between. The CDR3 runs 13 residues. The chain's CDR3 is CASSPGGVSGYTF. As DNA, the CDR3 is TGTGCCAGCAGCCCCGGAGGGGTAAGCGGCTACACCTTC.

The chain recombines TRBV4-3 with TRBJ1-4; tentative D call: TRBD1 (6 bases). Between the trimmed V and J ends, which lost 5 bases and 0 bases, there was a span of 10 bases. Germline CDR1 and CDR2: LGHNA and YSLEER. The CDR3 has 15 amino acids. The CDR3 nucleotides are TGCGCCAGCAGCGCCCAGGGGTCAACTAATGAAAAACTGTTTTTT. This encodes CASSAQGSTNEKLFF.

This rearrangement joins TRBV11-3 to TRBJ2-2; TRBD1 agrees at 8 bases. The junction had 2 bases not matched to a gene; V was cut back by 4 bases and J by 1 base. The germline gives CDR1 SGHNT, CDR2 YENEEA. The CDR3 has 15 amino acids. CDR3 nucleotide sequence: TGTGCCAGCAGCTCCGGGACAGGGAACACCGGGGAGCTGTTTTTT. It specifies CASSSGTGNTGELFF.

The chain uses TRBV21-1 and TRBJ1-1. TRBV21-1 is a listed pseudogene. This CDR3 has 16 amino acids. The CDR3 nucleotides are TGTGCCAGCTCCTTACGGCGGGGGGACGTGAACACTGAAGCTTTCTTT. Its translation: CASSLRRGDVNTEAFF.

The rearrangement uses TRBV6-6 and TRBJ2-7; 8 bases agree with TRBD1. This CDR3 has 15 residues. V gave up 0 bases and J gave up 3 bases; unmatched junction bases: 4. Germline CDR1 and CDR2: MNHNY and SVGAGI (reference sequence). CDR3 amino acids: CASSYSAGGGYEQYF. The CDR3 DNA is TGTGCCAGCAGTTACTCGGCAGGGGGCGGCTACGAGCAGTACTTC.

V gene TRBV11-2 combines with J gene TRBJ2-1; TRBD2 matches 8 bases. The CDR3 totals 15 residues. The germline gives CDR1 SGHAT, CDR2 FQNNGV. V trimming: 2 bases; J trimming: 7 bases; junction bases outside the gene matches: 7. As DNA, the CDR3 is TGTGCCAGCAGCTTATCGGCGGGGGGTCAGAATGAGCAGTTCTTC. As protein: CASSLSAGGQNEQFF.